These 18 T cell receptor beta chains came from one sample sequenced in a study of T cell changes during pregnancy in multiple sclerosis. Only in-frame clones appear in the TCRdb table, and some are missing; sequencing was by immunoSEQ multiplex PCR. The sample holds roughly 63,000 clones; 93% are singletons and the top ten take around 4%. The specimen was CD8+ T cells from peripheral blood mononuclear cells, collected in the second trimester of pregnancy. Source of these receptors: a female donor with multiple sclerosis, enrolled in a pregnancy study.

The rearrangement links TRBV27 to TRBJ1-1; D might be TRBD1 (5 bases). Trimming cost V 5 bases and J 5 bases, with 18 bases left between them. CDR3 length equals 15 residues. CDR1 is MNHEY and CDR2 is SMNVEV in the germline V gene (reference sequence). The chain's CDR3 is CASSPSGATRTEAFF. The CDR3 region has the DNA TGTGCCAGCAGTCCTTCTGGGGCGACGAGGACTGAAGCTTTCTTT.

This clone was observed a few times. This chain links TRBV6-5 with TRBJ1-2; TRBD1 might be the D (5 bases). V lost 6 bases to trimming and J lost 2 bases, with 16 bases between them. The CDR3 loop spans 15 amino acids. Germline values: CDR1 MNHEY, CDR2 SVGAGI. The CDR3 nucleotides read TGTGCCAGCAGCACCCAGGGTGGTTCGAACTATGGCTACACCTTC. Translated: CASSTQGGSNYGYTF.

V usage is TRBV7-9 and J usage is TRBJ2-4, with D tentatively TRBD1 (5 bases). CDR1 and CDR2 from the germline V gene are SEHNR and FQNEAQ (reference sequence). The CDR3 totals 15 residues. V lost 4 bases and J lost 3, with 13 bases in between. The CDR3, as DNA: TGTGCCAGCAGCTCAGGGCGTACGGACAAAAACATTCAGTACTTC. Protein product: CASSSGRTDKNIQYF.

The rearrangement uses TRBV6-1 and TRBJ1-5, with 9 bases that match TRBD1. Germline CDR1 MNHNS, CDR2 SASEGT. Germline trimming cut 7 bases from V and 4 bases from J; bases unmatched to any gene: 5. This CDR3 comprises 14 residues. The CDR3 region is CASTPDRGNQPQHF. For the CDR3, the DNA is TGTGCCAGCACCCCGGACAGGGGTAATCAGCCCCAGCATTTT.

The V and J genes are TRBV9 and TRBJ1-6; D remains ambiguous. The CDR3 has 14 residues. CDR1 is SGDLS, CDR2 YYNGEE, per germline. V was shortened by 2 bases and J by 9 bases, with 12 bases between the two germline ends. The CDR3 here is CASSVREAPSPLHF. The DNA of the CDR3 is TGTGCCAGCAGCGTCCGTGAGGCACCTTCACCCCTCCACTTT.

The rearrangement links TRBV5-1 to TRBJ2-1; D possibly corresponds to TRBD1 (6 bases). This CDR3 contains 14 residues. The germline V and J ends were trimmed by 2 bases and 6 bases, with 12 bases remaining between them. Germline CDR1 SGHRS, CDR2 YFSETQ. The CDR3 region is CASSLTQGRNEQFF. The DNA of the CDR3 is TGCGCCAGCAGCTTAACCCAGGGGCGCAATGAGCAGTTCTTC. Full variable domain (rest looked up from reference TRBV5-1 and TRBJ2-1): KAGVTQTPRYLIKTRGQQVTLSCSPISGHRSVSWYQQTPGQGLQFLFEYFSETQRNKGNFPGRFSGRQFSNSRSEMNVSTLELGDSALYLCASSLTQGRNEQFFGPGTRLTVL.

This chain connects TRBV4-3 to TRBJ1-3, with TRBD1 as a possible D gene (5 bases). Looked up from germline, CDR1 is LGHNA and CDR2 is YSLEER. V was clipped by 0 bases and J by 2 bases, with 11 bases between them. This CDR3 region has 16 residues. The CDR3 here is CASSQDPQTAGNTIYF. CDR3 sequence (DNA): TGCGCCAGCAGCCAAGATCCTCAGACAGCTGGAAACACCATATATTTT.

This chain links TRBV7-7 with TRBJ2-1; 7 nucleotides agree with TRBD1. The CDR3 length is 13 residues. Germline CDR1 and CDR2: SSHAT and FNYEAQ (reference sequence). Germline trimming cut 5 bases from V and 3 bases from J; bases unmatched to any gene: 1. Here the CDR3 DNA reads TGTGCCAGCAGCGCAGGGGGCTACAATGAGCAGTTCTTC. Translating it yields CASSAGGYNEQFF.

The rearrangement links TRBV5-6 to TRBJ2-1; D may be TRBD2 (5 bases). V lost 4 bases, J lost 6 bases, and 11 bases lay in between. CDR3 length: 13 residues. CDR1 is SGHDT, CDR2 YYEEEE, per germline. The CDR3 region has the DNA TGTGCCAGCAGCCGGACTGACCCCAATGAGCAGTTCTTC. Its translation: CASSRTDPNEQFF.

This sequence joins TRBV13 and TRBJ2-3, with TRBD1 matching 9 bases. V trimming: 5 bases; J trimming: 6 bases; junction bases outside the gene matches: 6. The CDR3 consists of 14 residues. Germline CDR1 reads PRHDT; CDR2 reads FYEKMQ (reference sequence). The CDR3 here is CASSPRTGADTQYF. The CDR3 DNA follows: TGTGCCAGCAGCCCCAGGACAGGGGCCGATACGCAGTATTTT.

This clone was recorded once. The CDR3 coding sequence is TGTGCCAGCTCACCACCGAGGACAGGGTCCTCCTACGAGCAGTACTTC. Translated, it gives CASSPPRTGSSYEQYF. V gene TRBV18 combines with J gene TRBJ2-7, with TRBD1 matching 8 bases. The germline CDR1 and CDR2 sequences are KGHSH and LQKENI. The J segment lost 0 bases and the V segment lost 0 bases, leaving 4 bases of the junction unmatched. The CDR3 extends over 16 amino acids.

This clone was found a few times. The rearrangement uses TRBV6-5 and TRBJ2-3; 9 nucleotides match TRBD2. This CDR3 region has 16 residues. The ends lost 2 bases at V and 2 bases at J; junction bases unmatched: 5. Germline lookup yields CDR1 MNHEY and CDR2 SVGAGI. CDR3 coding DNA: TGTGCCAGCAGTTACGAGAAGCGGGGGGTCACAGATACGCAGTATTTT. Translated: CASSYEKRGVTDTQYF.

The chain employs TRBV2 and TRBJ1-2, with 7 bases matching TRBD1. The CDR3 runs 17 residues. CDR1 is SNHLY, CDR2 FYNNEI, per germline. Trimming at V came to 2 bases and at J to 0 bases, leaving 9 bases not matched to a gene. The CDR3 DNA follows: TGTGCCAGCAGTGAAATCTTGAGGGGGACAGCTAACTATGGCTACACCTTC. Its translation: CASSEILRGTANYGYTF.

This chain uses TRBV6-4 with TRBJ2-7, with 8 nucleotides matching TRBD1. CDR3 size: 15 residues. V was clipped by 5 bases and J by 0 bases; unmatched bases: 6. In germline, CDR1 is MRHNA, CDR2 SNTAGT. CDR3 in amino acids: CASSSGRGRSYEQYF. The CDR3 coding sequence is TGTGCCAGCAGTAGTGGCAGGGGGCGCTCCTACGAGCAGTACTTC.

This clone appeared once. V gene TRBV5-1 combines with J gene TRBJ2-1; D uncertain. Trimming pared 4 bases from V and 11 bases from J, leaving 16 bases between. Germline V gene data show CDR1 as SGHRS and CDR2 as YFSETQ. The CDR3 contains 13 residues. CDR3 DNA: TGCGCCAGCAGCCCCCTCCCCGCGAGCCAGCAGTTCTTC. Translation: CASSPLPASQQFF.

The rearrangement uses TRBV7-9 and TRBJ2-4; the D is unclear. Trimming stripped 5 bases from V and 7 bases from J, with 9 bases between. The CDR3 runs to 12 residues. Germline V CDR1 and CDR2: SEHNR, FQNEAQ (reference sequence). Here the CDR3 reads CASSPIENIQYF. In DNA form, the CDR3 reads TGTGCCAGCAGCCCAATAGAGAACATTCAGTACTTC.

The rearrangement links TRBV6-6 to TRBJ1-1, with a possible D match to TRBD1 (5 bases). The CDR3 totals 15 residues. Germline V gives CDR1 MNHNY, CDR2 SVGAGI (reference sequence). V lost 4 bases and J lost 0, with 12 bases in between. CDR3 loop: CASSSPAGMNTEAFF. The CDR3 nucleotides read TGTGCCAGCAGTTCCCCGGCAGGGATGAACACTGAAGCTTTCTTT.

This chain uses TRBV5-8 with TRBJ1-2, with D possibly TRBD1 on 5 matching bases. This CDR3 is built from 15 residues. Germline V CDR1 and CDR2: SGHTS, YDEGEE. The V and J ends lost 5 bases and 3 bases respectively, with 17 bases between them. For the CDR3, the DNA is TGTGCCAGCAGTTCCCTTGACAGTCGGGACTATGGCTACACCTTC. Translation gives CASSSLDSRDYGYTF.